The clone carrying this T cell receptor beta chain was seen at least ten times. A read error may account for a junction end that differs from germline. The source of the sample is a study of T cells after yellow fever vaccination. The CDR3 is made up of 12 amino acids. Per germline, CDR1 SEHNR and CDR2 FQNEAQ (reference sequence). As TCR cDNA was made by 5'RACE template switching, a universal primer site and UMIs were added. Using its own MiXCR run on the 5' RACE reads, TCRdb lists one record per CDR3 protein. The sample lists approximately 240,000 distinct CDR3 sequences, approximately 3.6% occurring once.

The receptor was derived from a man between 18 and 35 years old who received the YFV17D yellow fever vaccine. The chain couples TRBV7-9 to TRBJ1-1; D may be TRBD1 (6 bases). Sequenced here: PBMCs, sampled 15 days after the yellow fever booster vaccination. CDR3 coding DNA: TGTGCCAGCAGCCTTGGACAGATTGAGGCTTTATTT. Amino acid sequence: CASSLGQIEALF. Variable domain in full (rest from reference TRBV7-9 and TRBJ1-1): DTGVSQNPRHKITKRGQNVTFRCDPISEHNRLYWYRQTLGQGPEFLTYFQNEAQLEKSRLLSDRFSAERPKGSFSTLEIQRTEQGDSAMYLCASSLGQIEALFGQGTRLTVV.